This T cell receptor (beta chain) was observed in a study of cytomegalovirus exposure and HLA in healthy donors. Background on the study: From HLA-typed donors, an early data release held about 85 million unique TCRs.

Amplification used 60 Vbeta primers and 13 Jbeta primers. TCRdb's copy holds only in-frame clones and misses some; the assay was immunoSEQ multiplex PCR. The data hold some 210,000 clones, with around four fifths observed a single time. A remark on this clone: Its cognate antigen is unknown.

Regarding the study as a whole: According to the study, about 180 TCR beta chains were cytomegalovirus-associated. Other equally common chains were less clonally expanded than HLA-associated TCR beta chains, a later analysis showed. Specificity of a few CMV-associated chains for CMV antigens was verified in vitro.

The CDR3 is 11 amino acids. Deletions cut 2 bases from V and 3 bases from J, with 2 bases between. This TCR derives from a male donor in good health and CMV-seronegative. Sequenced sample: PBMCs. This chain uses TRBV5-3 with TRBJ2-5; D call uncertain. TRBV5-3 is an ORF, and what it does is uncertain. The CDR3 protein is CARSFKETQYF. The CDR3 nucleotides read TGTGCCAGAAGCTTTAAAGAGACCCAGTACTTC.